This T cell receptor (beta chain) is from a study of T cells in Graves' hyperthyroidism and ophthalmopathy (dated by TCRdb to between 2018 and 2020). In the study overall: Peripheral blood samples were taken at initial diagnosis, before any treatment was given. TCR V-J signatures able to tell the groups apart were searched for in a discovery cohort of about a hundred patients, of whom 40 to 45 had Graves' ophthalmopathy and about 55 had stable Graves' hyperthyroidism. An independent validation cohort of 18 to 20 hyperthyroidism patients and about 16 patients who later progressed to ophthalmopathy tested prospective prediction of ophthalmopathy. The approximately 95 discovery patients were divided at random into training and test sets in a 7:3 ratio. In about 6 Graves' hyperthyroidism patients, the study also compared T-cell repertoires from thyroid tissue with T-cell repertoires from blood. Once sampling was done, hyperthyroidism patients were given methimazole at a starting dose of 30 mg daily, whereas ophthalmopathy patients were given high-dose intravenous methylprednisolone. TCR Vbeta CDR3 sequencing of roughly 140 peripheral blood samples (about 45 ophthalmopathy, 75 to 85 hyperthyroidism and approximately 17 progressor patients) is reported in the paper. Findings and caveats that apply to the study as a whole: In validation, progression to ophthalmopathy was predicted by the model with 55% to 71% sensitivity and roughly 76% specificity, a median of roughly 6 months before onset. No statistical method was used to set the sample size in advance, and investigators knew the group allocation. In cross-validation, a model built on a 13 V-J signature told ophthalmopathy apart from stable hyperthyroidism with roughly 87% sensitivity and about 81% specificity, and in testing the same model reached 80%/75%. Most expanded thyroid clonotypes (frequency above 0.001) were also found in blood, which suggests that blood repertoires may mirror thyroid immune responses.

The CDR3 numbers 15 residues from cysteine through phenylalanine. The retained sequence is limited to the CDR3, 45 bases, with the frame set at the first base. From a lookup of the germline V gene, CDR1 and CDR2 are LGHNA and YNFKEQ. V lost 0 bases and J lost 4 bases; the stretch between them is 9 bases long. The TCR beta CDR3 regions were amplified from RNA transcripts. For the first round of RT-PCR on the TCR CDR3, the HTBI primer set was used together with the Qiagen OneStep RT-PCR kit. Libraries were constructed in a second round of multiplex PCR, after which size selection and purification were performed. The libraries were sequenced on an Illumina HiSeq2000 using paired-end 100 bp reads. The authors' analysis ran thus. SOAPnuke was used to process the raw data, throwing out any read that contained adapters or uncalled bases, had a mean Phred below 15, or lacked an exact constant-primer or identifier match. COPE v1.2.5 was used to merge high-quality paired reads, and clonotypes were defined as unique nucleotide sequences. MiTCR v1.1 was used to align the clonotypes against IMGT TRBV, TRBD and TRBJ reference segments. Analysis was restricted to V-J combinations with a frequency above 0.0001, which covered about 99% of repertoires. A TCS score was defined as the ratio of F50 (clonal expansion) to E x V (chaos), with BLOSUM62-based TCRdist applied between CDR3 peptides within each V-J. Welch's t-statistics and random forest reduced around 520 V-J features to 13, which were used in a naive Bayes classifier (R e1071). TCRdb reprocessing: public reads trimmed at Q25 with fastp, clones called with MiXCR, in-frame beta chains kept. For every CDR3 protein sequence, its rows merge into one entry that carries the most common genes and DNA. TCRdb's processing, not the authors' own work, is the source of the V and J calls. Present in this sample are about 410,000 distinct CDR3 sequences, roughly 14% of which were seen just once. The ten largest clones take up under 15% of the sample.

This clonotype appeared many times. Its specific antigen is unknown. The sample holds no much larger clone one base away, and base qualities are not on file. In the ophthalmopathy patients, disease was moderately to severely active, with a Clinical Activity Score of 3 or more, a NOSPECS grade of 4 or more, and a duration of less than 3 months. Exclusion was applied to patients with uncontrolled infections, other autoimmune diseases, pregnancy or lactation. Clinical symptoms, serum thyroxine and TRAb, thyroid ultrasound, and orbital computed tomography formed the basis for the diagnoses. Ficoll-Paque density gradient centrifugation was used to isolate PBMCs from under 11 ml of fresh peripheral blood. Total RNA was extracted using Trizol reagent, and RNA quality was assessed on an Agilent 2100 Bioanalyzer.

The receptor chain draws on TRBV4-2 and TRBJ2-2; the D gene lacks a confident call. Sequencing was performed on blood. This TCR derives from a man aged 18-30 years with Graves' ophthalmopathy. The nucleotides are TGTGCCAGCAGCCAAGACCGATTAGGCACCGGGGAGCTGTTTTTT. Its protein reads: CASSQDRLGTGELFF.